This T cell receptor (beta chain) was captured by sequencing in a study of OX40 agonist ivuxolimab in advanced cancers. Study overall: The study gave patients intravenous ivuxolimab at 0.01 to 10 mg/kg every 2 weeks. Study results and caveats: Both blood CD4+ and CD8+ T cells showed clonal growth by week 6 at 0.1 to 3.0 mg/kg. In the 0.1-3.0 mg/kg groups, partial responders showed among the lowest expansion.

The data were produced by immunoSEQ multiplex PCR, yet TCRdb's version contains in-frame clones alone and is incomplete. The top ten hold about 0.67% of the sample, which has about 110,000 clones, approximately 89% seen once. Prior autoimmune disease or systemic immunosuppression barred patients. To note about this clone: The target antigen is unknown. The sample carries other DNA sequences with the same CDR3.

This CDR3 has 14 amino acids. Trimming took off 0 bases at V and 5 bases at J, with 11 bases between the two ends. Germline assignment: CDR1 SGHRS and CDR2 YFSETQ. The receptor comes from an adult with an advanced solid tumor such as melanoma, head and neck, liver or kidney cancer. The V and J genes are TRBV5-1 and TRBJ2-5; tentatively, D is TRBD1 (7 bases). The material was CD4+ or CD8+ T cells sorted from blood, obtained in a trial of the OX40 agonist ivuxolimab. For the CDR3, the DNA is TGCGCCAGCAGCTTGGGGAGGGGACAGGAGACCCAGTACTTC. This translates into CASSLGRGQETQYF. Filled out from reference TRBV5-1 and TRBJ2-5, the complete variable domain reads KAGVTQTPRYLIKTRGQQVTLSCSPISGHRSVSWYQQTPGQGLQFLFEYFSETQRNKGNFPGRFSGRQFSNSRSEMNVSTLELGDSALYLCASSLGRGQETQYFGPGTRLLVL.